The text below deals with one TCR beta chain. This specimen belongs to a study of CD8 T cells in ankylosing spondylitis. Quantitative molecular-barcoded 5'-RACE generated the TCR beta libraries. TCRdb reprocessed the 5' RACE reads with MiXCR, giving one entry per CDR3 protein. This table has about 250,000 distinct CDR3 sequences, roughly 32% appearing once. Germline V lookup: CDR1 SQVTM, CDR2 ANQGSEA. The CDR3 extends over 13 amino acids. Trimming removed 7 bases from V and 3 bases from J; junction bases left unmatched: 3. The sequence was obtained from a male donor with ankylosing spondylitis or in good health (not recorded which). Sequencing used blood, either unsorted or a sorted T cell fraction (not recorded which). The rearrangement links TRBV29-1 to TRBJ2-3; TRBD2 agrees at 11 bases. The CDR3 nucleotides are TGCAGCGCCGTAGCGGGGGGGACAGATACGCAGTATTTT. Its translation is CSAVAGGTDTQYF.